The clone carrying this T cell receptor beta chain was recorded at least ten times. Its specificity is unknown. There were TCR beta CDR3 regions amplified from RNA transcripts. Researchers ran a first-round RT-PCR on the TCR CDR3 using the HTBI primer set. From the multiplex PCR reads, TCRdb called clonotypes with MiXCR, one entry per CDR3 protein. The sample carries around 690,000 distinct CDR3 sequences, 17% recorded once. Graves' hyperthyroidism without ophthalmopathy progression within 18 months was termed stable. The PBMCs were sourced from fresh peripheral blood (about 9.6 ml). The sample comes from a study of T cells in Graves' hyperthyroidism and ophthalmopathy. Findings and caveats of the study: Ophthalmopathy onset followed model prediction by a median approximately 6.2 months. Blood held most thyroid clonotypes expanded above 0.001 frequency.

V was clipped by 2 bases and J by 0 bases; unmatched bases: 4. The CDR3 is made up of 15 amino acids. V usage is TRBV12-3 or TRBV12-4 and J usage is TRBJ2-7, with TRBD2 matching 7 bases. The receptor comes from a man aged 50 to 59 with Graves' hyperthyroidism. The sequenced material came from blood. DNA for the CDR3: TGTGCCAGCAGTTTAAGGCTAGCGGACTCCTACGAGCAGTACTTC. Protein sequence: CASSLRLADSYEQYF.